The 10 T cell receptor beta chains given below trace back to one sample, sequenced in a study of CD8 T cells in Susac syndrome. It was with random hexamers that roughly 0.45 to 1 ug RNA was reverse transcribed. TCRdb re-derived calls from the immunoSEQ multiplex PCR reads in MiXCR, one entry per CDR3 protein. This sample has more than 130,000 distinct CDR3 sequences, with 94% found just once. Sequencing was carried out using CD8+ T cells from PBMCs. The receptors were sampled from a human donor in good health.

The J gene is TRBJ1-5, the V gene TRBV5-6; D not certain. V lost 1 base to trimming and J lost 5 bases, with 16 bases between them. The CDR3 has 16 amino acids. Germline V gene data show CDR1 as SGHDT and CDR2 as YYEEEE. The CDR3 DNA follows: TGTGCCAGCAGCTTGAGTGGCGGTTACCCCGATCAGCCCCAGCATTTT. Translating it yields CASSLSGGYPDQPQHF.

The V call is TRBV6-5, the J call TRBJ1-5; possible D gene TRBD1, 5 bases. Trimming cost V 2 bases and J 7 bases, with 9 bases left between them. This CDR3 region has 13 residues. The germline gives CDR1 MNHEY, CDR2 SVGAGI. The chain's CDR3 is CASSYGGSQPQHF. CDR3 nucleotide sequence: TGTGCCAGCAGTTACGGGGGGTCCCAGCCCCAGCATTTT.

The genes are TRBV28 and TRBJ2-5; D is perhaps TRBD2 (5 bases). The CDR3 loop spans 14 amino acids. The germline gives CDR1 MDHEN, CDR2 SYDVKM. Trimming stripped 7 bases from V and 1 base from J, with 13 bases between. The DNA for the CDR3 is TGTGCCAGCAATCTCCGAGGGAGCCAAGAGACCCAGTACTTC. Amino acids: CASNLRGSQETQYF.

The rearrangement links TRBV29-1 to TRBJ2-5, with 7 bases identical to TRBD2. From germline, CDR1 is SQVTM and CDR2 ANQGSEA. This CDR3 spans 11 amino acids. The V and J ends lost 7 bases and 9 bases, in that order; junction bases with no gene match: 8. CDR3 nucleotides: TGCAGCGCGACAGAGGGAGGGCCCCAGTACTTC. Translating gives CSATEGGPQYF.

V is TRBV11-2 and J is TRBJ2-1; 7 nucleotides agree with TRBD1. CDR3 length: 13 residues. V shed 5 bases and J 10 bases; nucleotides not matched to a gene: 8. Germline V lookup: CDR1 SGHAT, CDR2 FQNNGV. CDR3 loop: CASSMTGFREQFF. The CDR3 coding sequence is TGTGCCAGCAGCATGACAGGGTTTCGGGAGCAGTTCTTC.

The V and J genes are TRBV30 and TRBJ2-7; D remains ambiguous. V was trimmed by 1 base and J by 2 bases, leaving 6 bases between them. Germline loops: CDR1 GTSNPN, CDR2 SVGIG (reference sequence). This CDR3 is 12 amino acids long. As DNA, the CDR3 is TGTGCCTGGAGTGGCACTACCTACGAGCAGTACTTC. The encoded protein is CAWSGTTYEQYF.

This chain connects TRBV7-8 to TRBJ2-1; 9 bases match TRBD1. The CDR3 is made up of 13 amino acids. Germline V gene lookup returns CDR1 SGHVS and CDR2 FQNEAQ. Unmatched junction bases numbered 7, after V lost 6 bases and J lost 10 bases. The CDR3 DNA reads TGTGCCAGCAGTTCGACAGGGGGTTTCGAGCAGTTCTTC. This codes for CASSSTGGFEQFF. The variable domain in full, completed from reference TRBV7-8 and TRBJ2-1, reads GAGVSQSPRYKVAKRGQDVALRCDPISGHVSLFWYQQALGQGPEFLTYFQNEAQLDKSGLPSDRFFAERPEGSVSTLKIQRTQQEDSAVYLCASSSTGGFEQFFGPGTRLTVL.

CDR3 region: CATSRRGGYYGYTF. In DNA, the CDR3 is TGTGCCACCAGCCGTCGGGGGGGGTACTATGGCTACACCTTC. The chain carries TRBV15 and TRBJ1-2, with a tentative D call TRBD1 (5 bases). Germline lookup yields CDR1 LNHNV and CDR2 YYDKDF (reference sequence). Trimming took off 5 bases at V and 3 bases at J, with 13 bases between the two ends. This CDR3 contains 14 residues.

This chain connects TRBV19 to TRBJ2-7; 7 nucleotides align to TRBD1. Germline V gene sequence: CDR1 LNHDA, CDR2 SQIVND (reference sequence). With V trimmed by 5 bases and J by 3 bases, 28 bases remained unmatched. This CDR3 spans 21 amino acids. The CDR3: CASSHLSRGLAEDRWGYEQYF. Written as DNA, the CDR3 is TGTGCCAGTAGTCATCTCTCGAGGGGGCTAGCTGAAGATCGGTGGGGCTACGAGCAGTACTTC.

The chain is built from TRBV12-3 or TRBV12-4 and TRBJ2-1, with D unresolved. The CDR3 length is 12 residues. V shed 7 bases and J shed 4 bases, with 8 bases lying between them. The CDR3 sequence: CASTPVYNEQFF. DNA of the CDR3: TGTGCCAGCACGCCGGTGTACAATGAGCAGTTCTTC.